Presented here are 10 T cell receptor beta chains from one specimen sequenced in a study of T-cell memory formation after mild COVID-19. MiXCR was run by TCRdb on the 5' RACE reads, yielding one entry per CDR3 protein. The data hold 100,000 to 150,000 distinct CDR3 sequences, with 15% to 20% observed a single time. Sequenced material: PBMCs or a T cell subset sorted from them (not recorded which). These receptors were collected from a man between 18 and 35 years old who had mild COVID-19 (a few samples of this study predate the infection). Cell type and time point are not known.

The chain has TRBV9 and TRBJ2-4; 7 nucleotides match TRBD1. V gave up 3 bases and J gave up 9 bases; unmatched junction bases: 9. The CDR3 totals 14 residues. Germline lookup yields CDR1 SGDLS and CDR2 YYNGEE. CDR3 amino acids: CASSAPSTGSIQYF. The CDR3 DNA follows: TGTGCCAGCAGCGCTCCCTCGACAGGGAGCATTCAGTACTTC.

This clonotype occurred many times. The chain recombines TRBV29-1 with TRBJ2-3; no clear D gene. Germline loops: CDR1 SQVTM, CDR2 ANQGSEA. There are 13 residues in the CDR3. V lost 7 bases and J 4 bases, leaving 15 bases between the germline ends. The CDR3 loop is CSAKPVGPDTQYF. The CDR3 nucleotides are TGCAGCGCGAAACCGGTAGGCCCAGATACGCAGTATTTT.

The rearrangement joins TRBV7-6 to TRBJ2-5, with D unresolved. The CDR3 contains 13 residues. The V end was cut by 5 bases, the J end by 2 bases, with 9 bases between. Per germline, CDR1 SGHVS and CDR2 FNYEAQ. The CDR3 protein is CASSQISQETQYF. The CDR3 DNA sequence: TGTGCCAGCAGCCAGATCAGTCAAGAGACCCAGTACTTC.

This clonotype was recorded a few times. The V gene is TRBV3-1, the J gene TRBJ1-6; D unresolved. The CDR3 covers 14 residues. Germline V lookup: CDR1 LGHDT, CDR2 YNNKEL (reference sequence). V was cut by 3 bases and J by 8 bases, with 11 bases left in between. Here the CDR3 reads CASSQRLRDSPLHF. The CDR3 nucleotides are TGTGCCAGCAGCCAGCGTCTGCGGGATTCACCCCTCCACTTT.

This clonotype was found a few times. This chain joins TRBV7-9 and TRBJ2-7, with a weak D call TRBD1 (6 bases). Per germline, CDR1 SEHNR and CDR2 FQNEAQ (reference sequence). The CDR3 is 12 residues long. Between the trimmed V and J ends, which lost 7 bases and 7 bases, there was a span of 14 bases. CDR3 nucleotides: TGTGCCAGCAACGTAGGGGGTGAAGAGCAGTACTTC. Translation: CASNVGGEEQYF.

On this clonotype: Sequence at one end of the junction differs from germline and may be a read error. The J gene is TRBJ1-1, the V gene TRBV29-1, with 7 nucleotides matching TRBD1. The CDR3 contains 17 residues. From germline, CDR1 is SQVTM and CDR2 ANQGSEA. In DNA, the CDR3 is TGCAGCGTCGAAGCCTTCCGGGACAGTATAATGAACACTGAAGCTTTCTTT. It translates to CSVEAFRDSIMNTEAFF.

The V and J genes are TRBV5-5 and TRBJ2-1; tentatively, D is TRBD2 (5 bases). The germline V gene encodes CDR1 SGHKS and CDR2 YYEKEE (reference sequence). CDR3 length: 18 residues. The V end was cut by 2 bases, the J end by 0 bases, with 18 bases between. The CDR3 nucleotides read TGTGCCAGCAGCTTCCGGAGGACTTTTCTAAGCTCCTACAATGAGCAGTTCTTC. Amino acid sequence: CASSFRRTFLSSYNEQFF.

This clonotype was counted ten times or more. The V gene is TRBV20-1, the J gene TRBJ1-5; D not resolved. Trimming pared 5 bases from V and 4 bases from J, leaving 9 bases between. This CDR3 comprises 12 residues. Germline V CDR1 and CDR2: DFQATT, SNEGSKA (reference sequence). As DNA, the CDR3 is TGCAGTGCTGTTTCCGGGAATCAGCCCCAGCATTTT. As protein: CSAVSGNQPQHF.

The chain has TRBV4-3 and TRBJ1-6; the D is unclear. In germline, CDR1 is LGHNA, CDR2 YSLEER. This CDR3 spans 15 amino acids. Trimming cost V 0 bases and J 7 bases, with 10 bases left between them. CDR3 protein: CASSQEWGANSPLHF. CDR3 nucleotide sequence: TGCGCCAGCAGCCAAGAATGGGGAGCCAATTCACCCCTCCACTTT.

The chain carries TRBV7-8 and TRBJ2-5; TRBD1 is a possible D gene (5 bases). The length of the CDR3 is 13 residues. Per the germline V gene, CDR1 is SGHVS and CDR2 is FQNEAQ. V lost 4 bases, J lost 5 bases, and 11 bases lay in between. The CDR3 sequence: CASSSRWGETQYF. The CDR3 region has the DNA TGTGCCAGCAGCTCACGTTGGGGCGAGACCCAGTACTTC.